The sequence of this T cell receptor (beta chain) was determined in a study of spatial heterogeneity in lung cancer. Study summary: Consistent detection of more beta-chain than alpha-chain sequences was observed. Study-level results: There was tracking of ubiquitous and regional nonsynonymous mutations by the respective counts of ubiquitous and regional expanded TCRs. It was estimated that coverage of tumor T cells reached roughly 7% for alpha chains and 13% for beta chains. Tracking of tumor mutation counts was seen in expanded intratumoral alpha and beta TCR counts.

In its sample, this clonotype ranks as medium-sized. Antigen specificity is unknown. Per germline, CDR1 MNHEY and CDR2 SVGAGI. CDR3 length equals 16 residues. V lost 3 bases and J 6 bases, leaving 18 bases between the germline ends. The presence of a unique molecular identifier marked each TCR cDNA molecule. TCRdb ran MiXCR on the 5' RACE reads and lists one entry per CDR3 protein. The sample records a few thousand distinct CDR3 sequences, approximately 8% being singletons. Documented time point: sample taken at primary tumor resection. Sequencing was performed on lung tumor tissue, taken at surgery. This TCR was recovered from a male donor with early-stage non-small cell lung cancer. The gene calls are TRBV6-5 and TRBJ2-1; a weak D match, TRBD2 (5 bases). The CDR3 loop reads CASSYSLLVFGNEQFF. For the CDR3, the DNA is TGTGCCAGCAGTTATTCCTTACTAGTATTCGGCAATGAGCAGTTCTTC.